This entry lists 3 T cell receptor beta chains sequenced from one sample in a study of blood T cell repertoires in COVID-19. The method was immunoSEQ multiplex PCR; TCRdb's version includes in-frame clones alone and lacks a portion of them. The sample includes about 250,000 clones, approximately 92% of them seen just once. The sample consisted of peripheral blood. The receptors shown here come from a woman aged 40 to 50 who had recovered from COVID-19.

CDR3 loop: CASRYSNSPLHF. The CDR3 DNA follows: TGTGCCAGCAGGTACAGCAATTCACCCCTCCACTTT. The V call is TRBV2, the J call TRBJ1-6; D gene ambiguous. CDR3 size: 12 residues. From germline, CDR1 is SNHLY and CDR2 FYNNEI. V dropped 6 bases and J dropped 7 bases, with 7 bases sitting between them.

The chain combines TRBV18 with TRBJ2-7, with TRBD1 matching 10 bases. The germline CDR1 and CDR2 sequences are KGHSH and LQKENI. This CDR3 contains 15 residues. Trimming removed 6 bases from V and 6 bases from J; junction bases left unmatched: 11. CDR3 sequence reads: CASSQRGQGDIEQYV. The DNA for the CDR3 is TGTGCCAGCTCGCAACGTGGACAGGGGGATATCGAGCAGTACGTC.

The J gene is TRBJ2-2, the V gene TRBV15, with 12 bases identical to TRBD2. Germline CDR1 is LNHNV and CDR2 is YYDKDF (reference sequence). V lost 1 base and J lost 0; bases outside the gene matches: 6. The CDR3 has 19 amino acids. This CDR3 reads CATSRGLGLAGTNTGELFF. In nucleotides, the CDR3 is TGTGCCACCAGCAGAGGGCTCGGACTAGCGGGGACGAACACCGGGGAGCTGTTTTTT.